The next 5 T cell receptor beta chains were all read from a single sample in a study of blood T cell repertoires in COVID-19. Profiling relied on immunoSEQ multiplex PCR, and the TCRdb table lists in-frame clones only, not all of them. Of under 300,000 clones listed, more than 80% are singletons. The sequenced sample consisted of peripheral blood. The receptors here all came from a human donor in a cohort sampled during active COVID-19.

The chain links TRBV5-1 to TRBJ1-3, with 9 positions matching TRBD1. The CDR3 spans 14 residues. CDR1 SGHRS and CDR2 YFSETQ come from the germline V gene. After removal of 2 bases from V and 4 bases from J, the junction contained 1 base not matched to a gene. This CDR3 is CASSFGQGGNTIYF. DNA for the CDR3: TGCGCCAGCAGCTTTGGACAGGGGGGAAACACCATATATTTT.

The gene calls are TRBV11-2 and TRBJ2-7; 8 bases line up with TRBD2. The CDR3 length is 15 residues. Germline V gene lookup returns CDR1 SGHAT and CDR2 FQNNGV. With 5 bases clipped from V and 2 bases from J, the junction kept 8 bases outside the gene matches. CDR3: CASSQKRGPPYEQYF. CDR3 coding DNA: TGTGCCAGCAGCCAAAAGCGGGGGCCTCCCTACGAGCAGTACTTC.

CDR3 amino acids: CASSLSGGPETQYF. The CDR3 nucleotides read TGTGCCAGCAGCCTAAGCGGGGGGCCGGAGACCCAGTACTTC. V usage is TRBV5-4 and J usage is TRBJ2-5, with TRBD2 identical over 9 bases. The CDR3 loop spans 14 amino acids. V lost 4 bases and J lost 5; bases outside the gene matches: 6. Per germline, CDR1 SGHNT and CDR2 YYREEE (reference sequence).

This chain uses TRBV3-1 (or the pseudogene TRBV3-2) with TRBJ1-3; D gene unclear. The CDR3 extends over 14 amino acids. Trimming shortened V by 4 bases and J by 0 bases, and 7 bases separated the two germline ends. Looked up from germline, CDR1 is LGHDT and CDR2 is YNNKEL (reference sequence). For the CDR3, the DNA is TGTGCCAGCAGCCCCATACACTCTGGAAACACCATATATTTT. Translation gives CASSPIHSGNTIYF.

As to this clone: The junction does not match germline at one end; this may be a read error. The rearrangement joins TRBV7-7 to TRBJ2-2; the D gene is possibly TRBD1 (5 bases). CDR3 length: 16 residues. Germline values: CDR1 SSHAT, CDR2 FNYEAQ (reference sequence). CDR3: CASSVNLQGNTGELFF. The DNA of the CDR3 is TGTGCTAGCAGCGTAAATCTTCAGGGGAACACCGGGGAGCTGTTTTTT.